The 23 T cell receptor beta chains given below trace back to one sample, sequenced in a study of T cells in tuberculosis. Using immunoSEQ multiplex PCR, the repertoire was profiled, and TCRdb retains in-frame clones only, with some absent. The data hold about 88,000 clones, with just over 90% observed a single time. Sorting used thawed, overnight-rested PBMC stained with anti-CD3, a viability dye and GMM-loaded CD1B tetramer. The lipid loaded on the CD1B tetramers was C32 glucose monomycolate from Rhodococcus equi. Sequencing input: CD1b-GMM tetramer-negative cells sorted from PBMCs. Every receptor here comes from an adult woman with latent tuberculosis.

This clone was seen once. CDR3 bases: TGTGCCAGCACCTTGCGAGGGAGCGCCCACTATGGCTACACCTTC. Amino acids: CASTLRGSAHYGYTF. The V call is TRBV6-1, the J call TRBJ1-2; D call uncertain. Germline assignment: CDR1 MNHNS and CDR2 SASEGT. V lost 7 bases to trimming and J lost 3 bases, with 18 bases between them. This CDR3 contains 15 residues.

The chain uses TRBV6-5 and TRBJ1-2, with TRBD1 identical over 7 bases. CDR3 length: 14 amino acids. The germline V gene has CDR1 MNHEY and CDR2 SVGAGI. The V and J ends lost 6 bases and 2 bases, in that order; junction bases with no gene match: 6. In DNA form, the CDR3 reads TGTGCCAGCAGAACCGGGACAGCGAACTATGGCTACACCTTC. This translates into CASRTGTANYGYTF.

The chain combines TRBV25-1 with TRBJ1-5, with 7 bases fitting TRBD1. Per the germline V gene, CDR1 is MGHDK and CDR2 is SYGVNS. This CDR3 contains 13 residues. V gave up 6 bases and J gave up 5 bases; unmatched junction bases: 4. The CDR3 sequence is CASRKTGDQPQHF. The CDR3 DNA is TGTGCCAGCAGAAAAACAGGGGATCAGCCCCAGCATTTT.

The V call is TRBV7-9, the J call TRBJ1-2; 9 nucleotides line up with TRBD1. The CDR3 has 15 amino acids. Looked up from germline, CDR1 is SEHNR and CDR2 is FQNEAQ (reference sequence). J was trimmed by 4 bases and V by 3 bases; bases with no gene match: 6. The CDR3 spells CASSFTGGSGYGYTF. The CDR3 bases are TGTGCCAGCAGCTTCACAGGGGGCTCTGGCTATGGCTACACCTTC.

The chain couples TRBV7-3 to TRBJ2-1; no firm D call. The V end was cut by 5 bases, the J end by 10 bases, with 15 bases between. CDR1 and CDR2 from the germline V gene are SGHTA and FQGTGA. The CDR3 has 13 amino acids. Here the CDR3 DNA reads TGTGCCAGCAGCGCTCCCTCGTCGGAGGAGCAGTTCTTC. Its translation is CASSAPSSEEQFF.

This sequence joins TRBV6-5 and TRBJ2-1, with D perhaps matching TRBD1 (6 bases). With 7 bases removed from V and 5 bases from J, the gap between germline ends came to 18 bases. CDR3 length equals 15 residues. Germline assignment: CDR1 MNHEY and CDR2 SVGAGI. The CDR3 DNA sequence: TGTGCCAGCACCGAAATCAGGGGTTCGAACAATGAGCAGTTCTTC. It encodes CASTEIRGSNNEQFF.

V is TRBV10-1 and J is TRBJ2-3, with TRBD2 identical over 12 bases. From germline, CDR1 is WNHNN and CDR2 SYGVQD (reference sequence). This CDR3 contains 16 residues. Germline trimming cut 4 bases from V and 0 bases from J; bases unmatched to any gene: 2. CDR3 nucleotides: TGCGCCAGCAGTGTCGGACTAGCGGGGAGCACAGATACGCAGTATTTT. It is translated as CASSVGLAGSTDTQYF.

The V and J genes are TRBV4-1 and TRBJ1-1; a possible D gene is TRBD1 (5 bases). Germline loops: CDR1 MGHRA, CDR2 YSYEKL. V was shortened by 1 base and J by 0 bases, with 15 bases between the two germline ends. The CDR3 is made up of 17 amino acids. In DNA form, the CDR3 reads TGCGCCAGCAGCCAAGTGATCGGGGGTGGAATGAACACTGAAGCTTTCTTT. Its translation: CASSQVIGGGMNTEAFF.

The chain links TRBV6-1 to TRBJ2-5; D call uncertain. This CDR3 region has 14 residues. The V end lost 2 bases, the J end lost 0 bases, and 7 bases lay between the germline ends. Germline CDR1 is MNHNS and CDR2 is SASEGT. DNA for the CDR3: TGTGCCAGCAGTGAAACTTTGTACCAAGAGACCCAGTACTTC. Translating it yields CASSETLYQETQYF.

This clone was observed a few times. The chain's CDR3 is CASSESGPNQPQHF. The CDR3 DNA reads as TGTGCCAGCAGTGAATCAGGGCCGAATCAGCCCCAGCATTTT. The gene calls are TRBV25-1 and TRBJ1-5; a weak D match, TRBD1 (5 bases). V was trimmed by 1 base and J by 4 bases, leaving 8 bases between them. The CDR3 extends over 14 amino acids. Germline assignment: CDR1 MGHDK and CDR2 SYGVNS.

This chain connects TRBV30 to TRBJ2-6, with D hard to call. The germline V gene encodes CDR1 GTSNPN and CDR2 SVGIG (reference sequence). The CDR3 is 16 residues long. V lost 1 base and J 4 bases, leaving 14 bases between the germline ends. Here the CDR3 DNA reads TGTGCCTGGAGTGACACTGGGCTCCTGGGGGCCAACGTCCTGACTTTC. Protein: CAWSDTGLLGANVLTF.

V usage is TRBV5-4 and J usage is TRBJ2-1; 9 bases are a match to TRBD2. The V and J ends lost 5 bases and 5 bases, in that order; junction bases with no gene match: 11. The germline gives CDR1 SGHNT, CDR2 YYREEE (reference sequence). The CDR3 covers 16 residues. The CDR3 sequence: CASSWGGSGGNNEQFF. The DNA for the CDR3 is TGTGCCAGCAGTTGGGGTGGTAGCGGGGGAAACAATGAGCAGTTCTTC.

V and J are TRBV11-2 and TRBJ1-2; D not resolved. Between the trimmed V and J ends, which lost 5 bases and 7 bases, there was a span of 14 bases. CDR1 is SGHAT, CDR2 FQNNGV, per germline. The CDR3 totals 13 residues. CDR3 sequence: CASSASGQLGYTF. CDR3 DNA: TGTGCCAGCAGCGCTAGCGGCCAGCTTGGCTACACCTTC.

The chain combines TRBV10-3 with TRBJ2-3; 9 positions agree with TRBD1. The CDR3 contains 15 residues. V was clipped by 4 bases and J by 6 bases; unmatched bases: 8. CDR1 ENHRY and CDR2 SYGVKD come from the germline V gene. Here the CDR3 DNA reads TGTGCCATCAGTGCCTCCGGGACAGGGAAGGATACGCAGTATTTT. Translated: CAISASGTGKDTQYF.

This chain uses TRBV28 with TRBJ2-5, with 16 bases lining up with TRBD2. The germline V gene encodes CDR1 MDHEN and CDR2 SYDVKM. The CDR3 is 15 residues long. Trimming cost V 10 bases and J 5 bases; bases outside gene matches: 7. The DNA of the CDR3 is TGTGCCACCAGGGGGACTAGCGGGGGGGGCGAGACCCAGTACTTC. The encoded protein is CATRGTSGGGETQYF.

V is TRBV9 and J is TRBJ1-2; 10 bases are a match to TRBD1. Germline V gene data show CDR1 as SGDLS and CDR2 as YYNGEE. Trimming at V came to 2 bases and at J to 0 bases, leaving 7 bases not matched to a gene. The CDR3 runs 17 residues. In DNA, the CDR3 is TGTGCCAGCAGCGTCGCCGGGACAGGGGTTGCTAACTATGGCTACACCTTC. This translates into CASSVAGTGVANYGYTF.

The chain recombines TRBV6-1 with TRBJ1-1, with TRBD1 as a possible D gene (5 bases). Germline assignment: CDR1 MNHNS and CDR2 SASEGT. The CDR3 is 15 residues long. V gave up 7 bases and J gave up 3 bases, with 18 bases separating them. The CDR3 reads CASTPREGRYTEAFF. The CDR3, as DNA: TGTGCCAGCACCCCCAGGGAGGGTAGGTACACTGAAGCTTTCTTT.

This chain connects TRBV10-3 to TRBJ2-2, with a possible D match to TRBD2 (6 bases). The CDR3 totals 18 residues. Germline-derived CDR1 and CDR2 are ENHRY and SYGVKD. The germline V and J ends were trimmed by 2 bases and 0 bases, with 16 bases remaining between them. In nucleotides, the CDR3 is TGTGCCATCAGTGAGACGGGAATCGGGGGTTCGAACACCGGGGAGCTGTTTTTT. Translated: CAISETGIGGSNTGELFF.

The gene calls are TRBV2 and TRBJ1-1; perhaps TRBD1 as D (5 bases). The germline V gene has CDR1 SNHLY and CDR2 FYNNEI. The CDR3 is 16 residues long. V was pared by 7 bases and J by 4 bases, with 22 bases between. CDR3: CASIIGLGPSGTEAFF. CDR3 DNA sequence: TGTGCCAGCATCATAGGGCTGGGGCCTTCTGGCACTGAAGCTTTCTTT.

The V call is TRBV21-1, the J call TRBJ1-1. TRBV21-1 is assigned pseudogene status. The CDR3 spans 15 residues. The DNA of the CDR3 is TGTGCCAGCAGCAAAAGGCGGCGGATGAACACTGAAGCTTTCTTT. Protein sequence: CASSKRRRMNTEAFF.

The chain has TRBV4-1 and TRBJ2-1, with 10 nucleotides matching TRBD2. J was trimmed by 8 bases and V by 3 bases; bases with no gene match: 4. The CDR3 consists of 14 residues. CDR1 MGHRA and CDR2 YSYEKL come from the germline V gene. The DNA for the CDR3 is TGCGCCAGCAGCCAGGAAGGACTAGCGGATGAGCAGTTCTTC. Translating gives CASSQEGLADEQFF.

The rearrangement joins TRBV30 to TRBJ1-2, with TRBD1 identical over 12 bases. The CDR3 sequence is 14 residues long. CDR1 and CDR2 from the germline V gene are GTSNPN and SVGIG (reference sequence). Trimming removed 1 base from V and 8 bases from J; junction bases left unmatched: 5. CDR3: CAWSAGQGARGYTF. The DNA of the CDR3 is TGTGCCTGGAGTGCGGGACAGGGGGCGCGGGGCTACACCTTC.

The genes are TRBV11-2 and TRBJ2-2; 7 bases line up with TRBD2. CDR3 length equals 14 residues. In germline, CDR1 is SGHAT, CDR2 FQNNGV. V lost 5 bases, J lost 3 bases, and 3 bases stayed unmatched. The CDR3 DNA reads TGTGCCAGCAGCCGGACTAGTGACACCGGGGAGCTGTTTTTT. This encodes CASSRTSDTGELFF.